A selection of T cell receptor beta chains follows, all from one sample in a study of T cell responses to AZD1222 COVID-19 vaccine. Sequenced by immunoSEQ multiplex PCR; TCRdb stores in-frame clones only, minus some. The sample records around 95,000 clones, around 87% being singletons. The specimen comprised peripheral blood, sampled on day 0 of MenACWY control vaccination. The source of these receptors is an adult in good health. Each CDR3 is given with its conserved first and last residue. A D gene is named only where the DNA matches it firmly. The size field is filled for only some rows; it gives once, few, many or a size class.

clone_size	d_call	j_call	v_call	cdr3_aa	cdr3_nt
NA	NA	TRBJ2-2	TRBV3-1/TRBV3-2	CASTPGEYTGELFF	TGTGCCAGCACCCCGGGGGAATACACCGGGGAGCTGTTTTTT
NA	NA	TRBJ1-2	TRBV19	CASSMKGGALLDYGYTF	TGTGCCAGTAGTATGAAGGGGGGAGCTCTCCTCGACTATGGCTACACCTTC
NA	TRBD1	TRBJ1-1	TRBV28	CAVYRGAKSTEAFF	TGTGCCGTATACAGGGGCGCGAAGAGCACTGAAGCTTTCTTT
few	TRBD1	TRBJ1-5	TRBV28	CASSLGTGGVQPQHF	TGTGCCAGCAGTTTAGGGACAGGGGGCGTTCAGCCCCAGCATTTT
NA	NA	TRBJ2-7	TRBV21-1	CASGGVSHSYEQYF	TGTGCCAGCGGGGGCGTCTCCCACTCCTACGAGCAGTACTTC
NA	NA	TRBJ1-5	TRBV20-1	CSASLVNQPQHF	TGCAGTGCTAGTTTAGTTAATCAGCCCCAGCATTTT
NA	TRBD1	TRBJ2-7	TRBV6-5	CASSPIGQGGYEQYF	TGTGCCAGCAGCCCAATCGGACAGGGGGGGTACGAGCAGTACTTC
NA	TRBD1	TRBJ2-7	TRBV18	CASSPSGQSGYEQYF	TGTGCCAGCTCACCTTCGGGACAGTCTGGCTACGAGCAGTACTTC
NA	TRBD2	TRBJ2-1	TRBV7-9	CASSWGLARDNEQFF	TGTGCCAGCAGCTGGGGACTAGCGAGAGACAATGAGCAGTTCTTC
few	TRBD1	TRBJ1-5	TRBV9	CASSVEGQINQPQHF	TGTGCCAGCAGCGTAGAGGGACAGATCAATCAGCCCCAGCATTTT
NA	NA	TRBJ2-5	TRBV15	CATSKGIGGRETQYF	TGTGCCACCAGTAAAGGGATCGGGGGTAGAGAGACCCAGTACTTC
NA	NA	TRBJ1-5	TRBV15	CATSRSNQPQHF	TGTGCCACCAGCAGGTCCAATCAGCCCCAGCATTTT
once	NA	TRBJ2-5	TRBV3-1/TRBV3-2	CASRPQGYQETQYF	TGTGCCAGCAGGCCACAGGGATACCAAGAGACCCAGTACTTC
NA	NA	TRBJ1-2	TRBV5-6	CASSLSGIENYGYTF	TGTGCCAGCAGCTTGTCAGGGATAGAGAACTATGGCTACACCTTC
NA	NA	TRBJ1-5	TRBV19	CASSITDLGGNQPQHF	TGTGCCAGTAGTATCACCGACCTAGGGGGCAATCAGCCCCAGCATTTT
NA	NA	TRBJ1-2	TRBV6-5	CASSFDTLLPHGYTF	TGTGCCAGCAGTTTTGACACACTCCTTCCCCATGGCTACACCTTC
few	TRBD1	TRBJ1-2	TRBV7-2	CASSSQGANYGYTF	TGTGCCAGCAGTTCACAGGGGGCTAACTATGGCTACACCTTC
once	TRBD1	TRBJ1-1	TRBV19	CASSPGTANTEAFF	TGTGCCAGTAGCCCCGGGACAGCGAACACTGAAGCTTTCTTT
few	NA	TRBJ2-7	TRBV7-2	CASSPLGRYEQYF	TGTGCCAGCAGCCCACTCGGACGCTACGAGCAGTACTTC
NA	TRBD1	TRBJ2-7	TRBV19	CASSIAGQGAYEQYF	TGTGCCAGTAGTATAGCGGGACAGGGGGCCTACGAGCAGTACTTC